These 2 T cell receptor beta chains were all obtained from the same sample, sequenced in a study of Graves' ophthalmopathy and Graves' hyperthyroidism. Researchers took RNA transcripts and amplified TCR beta CDR3 regions from them. HTBI primers were employed in first-round RT-PCR, then a second-round multiplex PCR followed. TCRdb re-called the multiplex PCR reads through MiXCR, storing one row per CDR3 protein. The sample consists of more than 550,000 distinct CDR3 sequences, roughly two fifths of them appearing once. The sample comprised peripheral blood. These receptors came from an adult man with Graves' ophthalmopathy.

Many counts were recorded for this clonotype. The rearrangement links TRBV2 to TRBJ1-2; tentative D call: TRBD1 (5 bases). V was shortened by 6 bases and J by 0 bases, with 14 bases between the two germline ends. Germline loops: CDR1 SNHLY, CDR2 FYNNEI. There are 15 residues in the CDR3. CDR3 protein: CASSTGTAANYGYTF. CDR3 DNA sequence: TGTGCCAGCAGCACCGGGACGGCCGCTAACTATGGCTACACCTTC.

This clonotype occurred a few times. This chain links TRBV12-3 or TRBV12-4 with TRBJ1-6, with D maybe TRBD1 (6 bases). CDR3 length equals 16 residues. V was cut by 6 bases and J by 6 bases, with 18 bases left in between. CDR3 loop: CASSQDSGGPNSPLHF. CDR3 nucleotides: TGTGCCAGCAGCCAAGATTCCGGGGGGCCTAATTCACCCCTCCACTTT.